The TCR beta chain described here comes from a study of T cell changes during pregnancy in multiple sclerosis. CDR3 size: 11 residues. Germline CDR1 and CDR2: SGDLS and YYNGEE. The trim removed 4 bases at V and 13 bases at J, leaving 5 bases unmatched. The data were produced by immunoSEQ multiplex PCR, yet TCRdb's version contains in-frame clones alone and is incomplete. The sample records 35,000 to 40,000 clones, around 90% being singletons. Sequenced material: CD8+ T cells from peripheral blood mononuclear cells, taken in the third trimester of pregnancy. The TCR was taken from a female donor with multiple sclerosis, enrolled in a pregnancy study. The rearrangement joins TRBV9 to TRBJ2-1; 7 bases align to TRBD1. As DNA, the CDR3 is TGTGCCAGCAGCCCGGGGACAGAACAGTTCTTC. This codes for CASSPGTEQFF.